This T cell receptor (beta chain) derives from a study of T cell responses to AZD1222 COVID-19 vaccine. At the level of the study: Investigators merged groups given second doses at roughly 4 or roughly 12 weeks. Broader study findings: Clonal diversity may have been underestimated, and the donors were mostly white British, with more females than males. Unmutated variant regions are reportedly the target of nearly half of TCRs that are spike-specific. Only a handful of AZD1222 recipients tested seropositive at baseline.

With regard to this clone: The antigen remains undetermined.

Clones were read by immunoSEQ multiplex PCR, and TCRdb kept only the in-frame ones, dropping some. The table lists 90,000 to 95,000 clones, around 84% of them singletons, with 9.5% to 13% in the top ten. The V gene's germline CDR1 is SGDLS and CDR2 YYNGEE. V dropped 3 bases and J dropped 2; count of bases not matched to a gene: 5. This CDR3 is built from 15 residues. Sequencing was performed on peripheral blood, taken on day 0 of AZD1222 vaccination. This receptor was identified in an adult in good health. This chain joins TRBV9 and TRBJ1-2, with TRBD1 matching 9 bases. The CDR3 DNA reads TGTGCCAGCAGCGGAAACAGGGGGCTAAACTATGGCTACACCTTC. As protein: CASSGNRGLNYGYTF.